These 26 T cell receptor beta chains were all obtained from the same sample, sequenced in a study of CD4+ T cells in melanoma. Generated by immunoSEQ multiplex PCR, the TCRdb table keeps only in-frame clones and is missing some. The repertoire holds about 13,000 clones, with approximately 72% as singletons. Specimen: cells from a culture (not recorded whether cultured in vitro). These TCRs come from a human donor with melanoma.

The chain recombines TRBV5-1 with TRBJ2-7; a possible D gene is TRBD1 (6 bases). Trimming cost V 5 bases and J 5 bases, with 11 bases left between them. Germline values: CDR1 SGHRS, CDR2 YFSETQ. There are 12 residues in the CDR3. The DNA for the CDR3 is TGCGCCAGCAGTGCACAGGGCCACGAGCAGTACTTC. Translated, it gives CASSAQGHEQYF.

The genes are TRBV5-1 and TRBJ2-5; D is unclear. The germline V gene encodes CDR1 SGHRS and CDR2 YFSETQ. The CDR3 extends over 15 amino acids. The V and J ends lost 0 bases and 4 bases respectively, with 13 bases between them. CDR3: CASSLESLTLETQYF. CDR3 sequence (DNA): TGCGCCAGCAGCTTGGAGTCACTAACCCTAGAGACCCAGTACTTC. Full variable domain (remainder filled in from reference TRBV5-1 and TRBJ2-5): KAGVTQTPRYLIKTRGQQVTLSCSPISGHRSVSWYQQTPGQGLQFLFEYFSETQRNKGNFPGRFSGRQFSNSRSEMNVSTLELGDSALYLCASSLESLTLETQYFGPGTRLLVL.

V is TRBV29-1 and J is TRBJ1-3, with 8 bases that match TRBD1. This CDR3 has 19 residues. The germline V gene encodes CDR1 SQVTM and CDR2 ANQGSEA. J gave up 2 bases and V 0 bases, and 15 bases lay outside the gene matches. The CDR3 DNA follows: TGCAGCGTTGAAGACTCCGGGACAGGTGGCCGGTTACCTGGAAACACCATATATTTT. Translation gives CSVEDSGTGGRLPGNTIYF.

This chain links TRBV11-2 with TRBJ1-1, with D possibly TRBD1 on 6 matching bases. The CDR3 totals 15 residues. CDR1 SGHAT and CDR2 FQNNGV come from the germline V gene. V was cut by 6 bases and J by 0 bases, with 14 bases left in between. The CDR3 loop is CASRRSGVMNTEAFF. In DNA, the CDR3 is TGTGCCAGCAGGCGCTCAGGGGTGATGAACACTGAAGCTTTCTTT.

This chain links TRBV5-4 with TRBJ1-2; D is perhaps TRBD1 (5 bases). CDR3 size: 14 residues. In germline, CDR1 is SGHNT, CDR2 YYREEE (reference sequence). Trimming cost V 6 bases and J 1 base, with 13 bases left between them. As DNA, the CDR3 is TGTGCCAGCACCCTAAGGGGCTTTAACTATGGCTACACCTTC. This encodes CASTLRGFNYGYTF.

The chain joins TRBV11-1 to TRBJ2-2; no reliable D call. Per germline, CDR1 SGHAT and CDR2 FQDESV (reference sequence). The CDR3 sequence is 16 residues long. Trimming left V 2 bases short and J 6 bases short, with 16 bases between. The chain's CDR3 is CASSLSSRPFAGELFF. CDR3 nucleotide sequence: TGTGCCAGCAGCTTATCCAGCCGACCCTTCGCCGGGGAGCTGTTTTTT.

This chain links TRBV10-3 with TRBJ2-7, with unresolved D. This CDR3 has 13 amino acids. The germline gives CDR1 ENHRY, CDR2 SYGVKD. V was cut by 0 bases and J by 3 bases, with 6 bases left in between. CDR3 DNA: TGTGCCATCAGTGAGTCGTTAGGCTACGAGCAGTACTTC. Translated, it gives CAISESLGYEQYF.

The chain recombines TRBV5-6 with TRBJ2-7; perhaps TRBD2 as D (5 bases). V lost 5 bases to trimming and J lost 0 bases, with 12 bases between them. This CDR3 has 14 amino acids. The germline V gene encodes CDR1 SGHDT and CDR2 YYEEEE. The CDR3 DNA sequence: TGTGCCAGCAGTGGCGGGTTGAACTCCTACGAGCAGTACTTC. This gives the protein CASSGGLNSYEQYF. The whole variable domain, filled in from reference TRBV5-6 and TRBJ2-7, reads DAGVTQSPTHLIKTRGQQVTLRCSPKSGHDTVSWYQQALGQGPQFIFQYYEEEERQRGNFPDRFSGHQFPNYSSELNVNALLLGDSALYLCASSGGLNSYEQYFGPGTRLTVT.

The chain links TRBV18 to TRBJ2-2; 8 positions agree with TRBD1. Germline CDR1 KGHSH, CDR2 LQKENI. After removal of 2 bases from V and 2 bases from J, the junction contained 7 bases not matched to a gene. This CDR3 comprises 17 residues. CDR3 sequence reads: CASSPLSGTGNTGELFF. As DNA, the CDR3 is TGTGCCAGCTCACCATTGTCCGGGACAGGCAACACCGGGGAGCTGTTTTTT. The complete variable domain, with remaining parts taken from reference TRBV18 and TRBJ2-2, reads NAGVMQNPRHLVRRRGQEARLRCSPMKGHSHVYWYRQLPEEGLKFMVYLQKENIIDESGMPKERFSAEFPKEGPSILRIQQVVRGDSAAYFCASSPLSGTGNTGELFFGEGSRLTVL.

J is TRBJ1-6 and V is TRBV6-6; D gene uncertain. This CDR3 spans 12 amino acids. V was pared by 10 bases and J by 4 bases, with 8 bases between. CDR1 MNHNY and CDR2 SVGAGI come from the germline V gene (reference sequence). The CDR3 here is CATNRYNSPLHF. In DNA, the CDR3 is TGTGCCACCAACCGGTATAATTCACCCCTCCACTTT.

CDR3 nucleotide sequence: TGTGCCAGCAGCCAAGATAGGGCCCTTTACACCGGGGAGCTGTTTTTT. Its translation: CASSQDRALYTGELFF. The gene calls are TRBV4-2 and TRBJ2-2; D uncertain. The CDR3 sequence is 16 residues long. Deletions cut 0 bases from V and 3 bases from J, with 11 bases between. The germline V gene has CDR1 LGHNA and CDR2 YNFKEQ.

This clone is medium-sized in the sample. V is TRBV6-5 and J is TRBJ1-4, with a weak D call TRBD1 (5 bases). Germline CDR1 reads MNHEY; CDR2 reads SVGAGI. V was pared by 0 bases and J by 4 bases, with 9 bases between. The CDR3 loop spans 15 amino acids. The CDR3 DNA sequence: TGTGCCAGCAGTTACTCGAAGGGGAGTAATGAAAAACTGTTTTTT. This translates into CASSYSKGSNEKLFF.

V and J are TRBV7-2 and TRBJ2-7; D call uncertain. The CDR3 spans 13 residues. V dropped 5 bases and J dropped 11 bases, with 19 bases sitting between them. Germline V CDR1 and CDR2: SGHTA, FQGNSA. CDR3 sequence (DNA): TGTGCCAGCAGCCAAATTATGGGTCAGCGCGAGTACTTC. Translated: CASSQIMGQREYF.

The CDR3 sequence: CASSLGQGDIQYF. DNA for the CDR3: TGTGCCAGCAGCTTGGGACAAGGAGACATTCAGTACTTC. This rearrangement joins TRBV11-3 to TRBJ2-4; the D gene is possibly TRBD1 (6 bases). The V and J ends lost 3 bases and 8 bases respectively, with 11 bases between them. The CDR3 sequence is 13 residues long. Germline V CDR1 and CDR2: SGHNT, YENEEA.

The chain is built from TRBV6-4 and TRBJ2-2, with 8 nucleotides matching TRBD1. The CDR3 runs 15 residues. Germline V gene lookup returns CDR1 MRHNA and CDR2 SNTAGT. The J segment lost 0 bases and the V segment lost 5 bases, leaving 2 bases of the junction unmatched. The CDR3 sequence is CASSPQGANTGELFF. In DNA, the CDR3 is TGTGCCAGCAGTCCACAGGGGGCGAACACCGGGGAGCTGTTTTTT.

V is TRBV6-6 and J is TRBJ2-1; the match to TRBD2 covers 10 bases. CDR1 and CDR2 from the germline V gene are MNHNY and SVGAGI (reference sequence). V shed 6 bases and J 5 bases; nucleotides not matched to a gene: 7. The CDR3 is made up of 15 amino acids. CDR3 residues: CASRTRLAGDNEQFF. The CDR3 region has the DNA TGTGCCAGCAGAACCCGACTAGCGGGTGACAATGAGCAGTTCTTC.

The gene calls are TRBV12-5 and TRBJ2-5, with 7 bases identical to TRBD2. Germline V gene lookup returns CDR1 LGHNT and CDR2 FRNRAP. V dropped 9 bases and J dropped 5; count of bases not matched to a gene: 15. CDR3 size: 15 residues. The CDR3 here is CASGPGLGGRETQYF. The CDR3 bases are TGTGCTAGCGGTCCTGGCCTCGGGGGGAGGGAGACCCAGTACTTC.

This chain uses TRBV29-1 with TRBJ2-1, with 7 bases that match TRBD1. After removal of 5 bases from V and 2 bases from J, the junction contained 6 bases not matched to a gene. This CDR3 spans 14 amino acids. Per germline, CDR1 SQVTM and CDR2 ANQGSEA. This chain's CDR3 is CSVTTGVPYNEQFF. CDR3 in DNA: TGCAGCGTTACCACAGGGGTACCCTACAATGAGCAGTTCTTC.

This clone was detected only a few times. The genes are TRBV18 and TRBJ2-7; unclear D gene. Germline CDR1 and CDR2: KGHSH and LQKENI. Trimming shortened V by 1 base and J by 5 bases, and 21 bases separated the two germline ends. The CDR3 has 17 residues. The CDR3 DNA sequence: TGTGCCAGCTCACCACTATCCCAGACTTCCTTAAGGGACGAGCAGTACTTC. Its protein is CASSPLSQTSLRDEQYF.

This clone was observed a few times. The chain joins TRBV30 to TRBJ2-1, with D unclear. The germline V gene encodes CDR1 GTSNPN and CDR2 SVGIG (reference sequence). The CDR3 runs to 15 residues. The V end lost 1 base, the J end lost 0 bases, and 10 bases lay between the germline ends. CDR3 sequence (DNA): TGTGCCTGGAGTGCGCCAGAGGTCTCCTACAATGAGCAGTTCTTC. Its translation is CAWSAPEVSYNEQFF.

There are a few counts of this clone. The rearrangement uses TRBV6-5 and TRBJ1-1; D remains unclear. The CDR3 has 13 amino acids. Germline assignment: CDR1 MNHEY and CDR2 SVGAGI. V lost 4 bases, J lost 7 bases, and 13 bases lay in between. The CDR3 here is CASSSRFTVEAFF. CDR3 sequence (DNA): TGTGCCAGCAGTTCCCGTTTCACAGTTGAAGCTTTCTTT.

The chain carries TRBV29-1 and TRBJ2-3; D gene unclear. V was cut by 6 bases and J by 2 bases, with 6 bases left in between. Germline loops: CDR1 SQVTM, CDR2 ANQGSEA. The CDR3 has 11 amino acids. The DNA for the CDR3 is TGCAGCGTCGCGTACACAGATACGCAGTATTTT. Amino acid sequence: CSVAYTDTQYF.

The chain joins TRBV9 to TRBJ2-6; 9 bases align to TRBD1. The CDR3 runs to 20 residues. Germline trimming cut 3 bases from V and 0 bases from J; bases unmatched to any gene: 13. Germline assignment: CDR1 SGDLS and CDR2 YYNGEE. CDR3 nucleotide sequence: TGTGCCAGCAGCGCGGACAGGGGAGGTGCTTTAAGCTCTGGGGCCAACGTCCTGACTTTC. This codes for CASSADRGGALSSGANVLTF. The entire variable domain, with the rest obtained from reference TRBV9 and TRBJ2-6, is as follows: DSGVTQTPKHLITATGQRVTLRCSPRSGDLSVYWYQQSLDQGLQFLIQYYNGEERAKGNILERFSAQQFPDLHSELNLSSLELGDSALYFCASSADRGGALSSGANVLTFGAGSRLTVL.

This chain joins TRBV30 and TRBJ2-3, with 11 bases identical to TRBD2. The CDR3 contains 13 residues. After removal of 6 bases from V and 6 bases from J, the junction contained 5 bases not matched to a gene. Looked up from germline, CDR1 is GTSNPN and CDR2 is SVGIG (reference sequence). CDR3 region: CACSGGAADTQYF. The CDR3 bases are TGTGCCTGTAGCGGGGGGGCCGCGGATACGCAGTATTTT.

The chain uses TRBV6-5 and TRBJ1-1, with TRBD1 matching over 7 bases. The CDR3 is 14 amino acids. CDR1 is MNHEY and CDR2 is SVGAGI in the germline V gene. V lost 3 bases, J lost 6 bases, and 7 bases stayed unmatched. CDR3: CASSYSTGESEAFF. The CDR3 DNA is TGTGCCAGCAGTTATTCAACAGGGGAGTCTGAAGCTTTCTTT.

This clone was counted only a few times. The chain has TRBV4-1 and TRBJ2-7; 10 positions match TRBD2. Germline loops: CDR1 MGHRA, CDR2 YSYEKL. This CDR3 region has 15 residues. Unmatched junction bases numbered 4, after V lost 1 base and J lost 4 bases. For the CDR3, the DNA is TGCGCCAGCAGCCAAGCTAGCGGGGGAGCTTACGAGCAGTACTTC. Protein product: CASSQASGGAYEQYF.